This TCR beta chain is from a study of PD-L1 blockade in urothelial cancer. Overall study: A median blood sample held approximately 140,000 T cells and about 78,000 unique TCRs.

Produced via immunoSEQ multiplex PCR; TCRdb's table is partial and in-frame only. The table shows about 52,000 clones, with around 82% occurring only once. V shed 7 bases and J 3 bases; nucleotides not matched to a gene: 6. Germline V lookup: CDR1 SGHNT, CDR2 YYREEE (reference sequence). CDR3 size: 14 residues. The material sequenced was PBMCs, taken around atezolizumab (anti-PD-L1) treatment. The sequence was obtained from a man aged 35-49 years with urothelial cancer. The chain joins TRBV5-4 to TRBJ2-7, with 11 bases aligning to TRBD2. CDR3 residues: CASRTGTSGYEQYF. The CDR3 region has the DNA TGTGCCAGCCGAACCGGGACTAGCGGCTACGAGCAGTACTTC. Full variable domain (rest looked up from reference TRBV5-4 and TRBJ2-7): ETGVTQSPTHLIKTRGQQVTLRCSSQSGHNTVSWYQQALGQGPQFIFQYYREEENGRGNFPPRFSGLQFPNYSSELNVNALELDDSALYLCASRTGTSGYEQYFGPGTRLTVT.